The T cell receptor (beta chain) described here comes from a study of blood T cell repertoires in COVID-19. Trimming took off 1 base at V and 1 base at J, with 10 bases between the two ends. The length of the CDR3 is 15 residues. Germline CDR1 is MGHDK and CDR2 is SYGVNS. The count of this clone is one. Here immunoSEQ multiplex PCR was the method, and the copy in TCRdb shows in-frame clones only, minus some. The data show approximately 210,000 clones, over 80% seen once. The receptor was derived from a woman in her 70s with active or convalescent COVID-19. The chain couples TRBV25-1 to TRBJ1-1; D is uncertain. The sequencing sample was made of peripheral blood. The CDR3 region has the DNA TGTGCCAGCAGTGAATGGCTCTCTTGGAACACTGAAGCTTTCTTT. Its translation is CASSEWLSWNTEAFF.